A selection of T cell receptor beta chains follows, all from one sample in a study of blood T cell repertoires in COVID-19. Profiling relied on immunoSEQ multiplex PCR, and the TCRdb table lists in-frame clones only, not all of them. This table holds around 170,000 clones, 65% to 90% found once. Sequenced material: peripheral blood. Receptors originate from a human donor in a cohort sampled during active COVID-19. The CDR3 runs from the conserved cysteine through the conserved F or W. The D gene is left open where the match is weak. Some rows have no size entry. The others give once, few or many, or a class for an expanded clone.

CASSGFEVGYEQYF	TGTGCCAGCAGCGGTTTTGAGGTTGGCTACGAGCAGTACTTC	NA	NA	TRBV7-2	TRBJ2-7
CASSPPGTAMQYF	TGTGCCAGCAGCCCCCCCGGGACAGCAATGCAGTATTTT	TRBD1	NA	TRBV5-8	TRBJ2-3
CASSFASGTGAGKLFF	TGTGCCAGCAGTTTTGCCTCGGGGACAGGGGCAGGAAAACTGTTTTTT	TRBD1	NA	TRBV27	TRBJ1-4
CASSIDDLSYEQYF	TGTGCCAGTAGTATAGATGACTTATCCTACGAGCAGTACTTC	NA	NA	TRBV19	TRBJ2-7
CASGTSGRLPYEQYF	TGTGCCAGCGGGACTAGCGGGAGGCTACCCTACGAGCAGTACTTC	TRBD2	once	TRBV28	TRBJ2-7
CASSPQGAGEQYF	TGTGCCAGCAGCCCCCAGGGGGCGGGGGAGCAGTACTTC	TRBD1	NA	TRBV2	TRBJ2-7
CASWPGTGMSNYGYTF	TGCGCCAGCTGGCCCGGGACAGGCATGTCTAACTATGGCTACACCTTC	TRBD1	once	TRBV5-1	TRBJ1-2
CASSSLNEQFF	TGTGCCAGCAGTTCCCTTAATGAGCAGTTCTTC	NA	NA	TRBV7-9	TRBJ2-1
CASRDPGTLETQYF	TGTGCCAGCAGAGACCCCGGGACTCTGGAGACCCAGTACTTC	NA	NA	TRBV11-2	TRBJ2-5
CASSSGSGDTEAFF	TGTGCCAGCAGCTCAGGATCGGGGGACACTGAAGCTTTCTTT	NA	many	TRBV7-9	TRBJ1-1
CAIRPGLAGAGDTQYF	TGTGCCATCAGACCGGGACTAGCGGGGGCGGGAGATACGCAGTATTTT	TRBD2	NA	TRBV10-3	TRBJ2-3
CASTGGTEAFF	TGTGCCAGCACCGGTGGGACTGAGGCTTTCTTT	NA	NA	TRBV7-9	TRBJ1-1
CASSLTYEQYF	TGTGCCAGCAGCCTAACCTACGAGCAGTACTTC	NA	NA	TRBV14	TRBJ2-7
CASSSGQGTYEQYF	TGTGCCAGTAGTTCCGGACAGGGGACCTACGAGCAGTACTTC	TRBD1	NA	TRBV19	TRBJ2-7
CATSRDQGWVEQYF	TGTGCCACCAGCAGAGATCAGGGGTGGGTTGAGCAGTACTTC	NA	once	TRBV15	TRBJ2-7
CASSSGQNTEAFF	TGTGCCAGCAGCTCGGGACAGAACACTGAAGCTTTCTTT	NA	NA	TRBV7-8	TRBJ1-1
CASSNGRSSYNEQFF	TGTGCCAGCAGCAATGGCCGCAGCTCCTACAATGAGCAGTTCTTC	NA	NA	TRBV21-1	TRBJ2-1
CASSISGLDGNTIYF	TGCGCCAGCAGCATTTCAGGGTTAGATGGAAACACCATATATTTT	NA	once	TRBV5-1	TRBJ1-3
CASSQDSRVTGELFF	TGTGCCAGCAGCCAAGATTCGAGGGTCACCGGGGAGCTGTTTTTT	NA	NA	TRBV3-1/TRBV3-2	TRBJ2-2
CASSAQAGTTYEQYF	TGCGCCAGCAGCGCCCAAGCGGGGACAACCTACGAGCAGTACTTC	NA	NA	TRBV4-3	TRBJ2-7
CASSVGLAVETQYF	TGTGCCAGCAGCGTAGGACTAGCGGTGGAGACCCAGTACTTC	TRBD2	NA	TRBV9	TRBJ2-5
CASSRATGAEAFF	TGTGCCAGCAGCCGGGCCACCGGGGCTGAAGCTTTCTTT	NA	few	TRBV11-2	TRBJ1-1
CASRRTGGRDQPQHF	TGTGCCAGCAGACGAACAGGGGGCAGGGATCAGCCCCAGCATTTT	TRBD1	once	TRBV6-5	TRBJ1-5
CASSSQGASTEAFF	TGTGCCAGCAGCTCCCAGGGGGCGAGCACTGAAGCTTTCTTT	TRBD1	NA	TRBV11-3	TRBJ1-1
CASSLRHEGTYEQYF	TGTGCCAGCAGTTTAAGGCATGAGGGAACCTACGAGCAGTACTTC	NA	NA	TRBV27	TRBJ2-7
CASSSRSGANVLTF	TGTGCCAGCAGCTCGCGCTCTGGGGCCAACGTCCTGACTTTC	NA	NA	TRBV3-1/TRBV3-2	TRBJ2-6
CASRWTGAYEQYF	TGTGCCAGCAGATGGACAGGAGCCTACGAGCAGTACTTC	TRBD1	NA	TRBV12-3/TRBV12-4	TRBJ2-7
CASSLSLSSGRGEQYF	TGCGCCAGCAGCTTATCTCTCTCCAGCGGGAGGGGGGAGCAGTACTTC	TRBD2	NA	TRBV5-1	TRBJ2-7
CASSPSGSQFF	TGTGCCAGCAGCCCTAGCGGGTCTCAGTTCTTC	TRBD2	NA	TRBV12-3/TRBV12-4	TRBJ2-1
CASSLGLARTGELFF	TGTGCCAGCAGCCTGGGACTAGCGAGGACCGGGGAGCTGTTTTTT	TRBD2	NA	TRBV3-1/TRBV3-2	TRBJ2-2
CASSRSTGTTGNTIYF	TGTGCCAGCAGCCGTAGTACAGGGACCACTGGAAACACCATATATTTT	NA	NA	TRBV11-3	TRBJ1-3
CASRVTGGRGYTF	TGTGCCAGCAGAGTGACAGGGGGCCGGGGCTACACCTTC	TRBD1	NA	TRBV6-5	TRBJ1-2
CASSFLDTQYF	TGTGCCAGCAGTTTCTTAGATACGCAGTATTTT	NA	once	TRBV28	TRBJ2-3
CASSPPVDNSYEQYF	TGTGCCAGCTCACCACCGGTGGACAACTCCTACGAGCAGTACTTC	NA	NA	TRBV18	TRBJ2-7
CASGWTGVNTGELFF	TGTGCTAGTGGTTGGACAGGAGTGAACACCGGGGAGCTGTTTTTT	TRBD1	NA	TRBV12-5	TRBJ2-2
CASSTTITGGRETQYF	TGTGCCAGCAGCACAACCATCACAGGGGGCAGGGAGACCCAGTACTTC	TRBD1	NA	TRBV7-2	TRBJ2-5
CASSLLFVTSGNSDTQYF	TGTGCCAGCAGTCTCCTTTTTGTGACTAGCGGGAACTCAGATACGCAGTATTTT	TRBD2	NA	TRBV27	TRBJ2-3
CASSLVLAGGGEQYF	TGTGCCAGCAGCTTAGTCCTAGCGGGAGGGGGAGAGCAGTACTTC	TRBD2	NA	TRBV7-2	TRBJ2-7
CAISESRDGSYEQYF	TGTGCCATCAGTGAGTCGCGGGACGGCTCCTACGAGCAGTACTTC	NA	NA	TRBV10-3	TRBJ2-7
CASSYGGPGEQYF	TGTGCCAGCAGTTACGGTGGGCCGGGGGAGCAGTACTTC	NA	NA	TRBV6-6	TRBJ2-7
CASSLAQGLNTEAFF	TGTGCCAGCAGCTTAGCGCAGGGATTGAACACTGAAGCTTTCTTT	NA	NA	TRBV7-2	TRBJ1-1